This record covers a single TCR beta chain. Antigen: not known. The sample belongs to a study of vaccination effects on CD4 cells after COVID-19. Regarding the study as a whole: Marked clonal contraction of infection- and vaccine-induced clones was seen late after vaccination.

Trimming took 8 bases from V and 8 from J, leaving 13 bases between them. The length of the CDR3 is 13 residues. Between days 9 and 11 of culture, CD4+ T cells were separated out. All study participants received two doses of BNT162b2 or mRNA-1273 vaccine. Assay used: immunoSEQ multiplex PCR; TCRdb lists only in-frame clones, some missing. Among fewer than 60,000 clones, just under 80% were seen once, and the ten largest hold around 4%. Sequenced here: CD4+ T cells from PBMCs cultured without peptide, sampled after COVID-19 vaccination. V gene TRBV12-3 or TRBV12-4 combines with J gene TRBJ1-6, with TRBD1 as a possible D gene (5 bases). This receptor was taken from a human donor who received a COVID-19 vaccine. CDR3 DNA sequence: TGTGCCAGCCATCGGGACGGGTATTCACCCCTCCACTTT. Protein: CASHRDGYSPLHF.